One and the same sample provided the 29 T cell receptor beta chains below, sequenced in a study of identical twins. TCRdb redid the calling of the 5' RACE reads with MiXCR, one entry per CDR3 protein. The data hold about 530,000 distinct CDR3 sequences, with approximately 16% observed a single time. This same sample was also taken into another study, of yellow fever vaccine responses in identical twins.

Sequencing was done on a sample of CD4+ T cells sorted from blood. These receptors all come from a woman aged 18-35 years in good health.

This chain links TRBV27 with TRBJ2-4; 9 bases agree with TRBD2. With V trimmed by 6 bases and J by 6 bases, 6 bases remained unmatched. Per the germline V gene, CDR1 is MNHEY and CDR2 is SMNVEV (reference sequence). This CDR3 has 14 amino acids. The CDR3 nucleotides are TGTGCCAGCAGATTAGCGGGAGTTCCAAACATTCAGTACTTC. It codes for CASRLAGVPNIQYF.

This chain connects TRBV5-1 to TRBJ2-7, with D perhaps being TRBD1 or TRBD2 (5 bases each). With 3 bases removed from V and 4 bases from J, the gap between germline ends came to 14 bases. From germline, CDR1 is SGHRS and CDR2 YFSETQ. The CDR3 sequence is 14 residues long. The CDR3 loop is CASSYQPGPYEQYV. As DNA, the CDR3 is TGCGCCAGCAGCTACCAGCCGGGACCGTACGAGCAGTACGTC.

This clonotype has a handful of counts. The V and J genes are TRBV10-3 and TRBJ2-2; 8 positions agree with TRBD2. The CDR3 sequence is 13 residues long. The V gene end was trimmed by 10 bases and the J gene end by 7 bases; junction bases not matched to a gene: 8. The germline V gene encodes CDR1 ENHRY and CDR2 SYGVKD. Here the CDR3 reads CATRGGRGGELFF. The CDR3 nucleotides read TGTGCCACACGGGGGGGCCGTGGCGGGGAGCTGTTTTTT.

This clonotype was seen many times. The chain carries TRBV5-1 and TRBJ2-5; the D is unclear. Looked up from germline, CDR1 is SGHRS and CDR2 is YFSETQ. Between the trimmed V and J ends, which lost 0 bases and 5 bases, there was a span of 14 bases. The CDR3 is 15 amino acids. The CDR3 sequence: CASSLVSEKWETQYF. As DNA, the CDR3 is TGCGCCAGCAGCTTGGTGTCGGAAAAGTGGGAGACCCAGTACTTC. Based on the CDR3 plus reference TRBV5-1 and TRBJ2-5, the full variable domain is KAGVTQTPRYLIKTRGQQVTLSCSPISGHRSVSWYQQTPGQGLQFLFEYFSETQRNKGNFPGRFSGRQFSNSRSEMNVSTLELGDSALYLCASSLVSEKWETQYFGPGTRLLVL.

The chain employs TRBV6-5 and TRBJ2-4; perhaps TRBD1 as D (5 bases). Trimming stripped 0 bases from V and 6 bases from J, with 12 bases between. The CDR3 sequence is 15 residues long. CDR1 and CDR2 (germline): MNHEY, SVGAGI. The CDR3 DNA reads TGTGCCAGCAGTTACTCGGTTAACCAGGGAAACATTCAGTACTTC. The encoded protein is CASSYSVNQGNIQYF.

This clonotype turned up a few times. The chain uses TRBV10-3 and TRBJ2-3, with D maybe TRBD1 (6 bases). CDR1 is ENHRY and CDR2 is SYGVKD in the germline V gene. V lost 7 bases and J 0 bases, leaving 14 bases between the germline ends. The CDR3 length is 15 residues. The CDR3 region has the DNA TGTGCCATCAACCTGGACAGAGATAGCACAGATACGCAGTATTTT. Protein sequence: CAINLDRDSTDTQYF.

J is TRBJ2-1 and V is TRBV4-2; D remains unclear. V was clipped by 2 bases and J by 3 bases, with 14 bases between them. Germline CDR1 reads LGHNA; CDR2 reads YNFKEQ. The CDR3 consists of 16 residues. In nucleotides, the CDR3 is TGTGCCAGCAGCCAAATATCGTCAGGCCACTACAATGAGCAGTTCTTC. Translation: CASSQISSGHYNEQFF.

The chain recombines TRBV4-1 with TRBJ2-3; D may be TRBD2 (6 bases). Trimming stripped 4 bases from V and 6 bases from J, with 26 bases between. Per the germline V gene, CDR1 is MGHRA and CDR2 is YSYEKL. The CDR3 has 18 amino acids. The CDR3, as DNA: TGCGCCAGCAGCCCCCGGTCGTGGGGCTCGGCCGGAGGGGATACGCAGTATTTT. Its protein product is CASSPRSWGSAGGDTQYF.

This clonotype was observed a few times. This rearrangement joins TRBV10-3 to TRBJ2-1; 9 bases are shared with TRBD1. CDR3 length: 15 residues. With V trimmed by 3 bases and J by 8 bases, 8 bases remained unmatched. Germline CDR1 and CDR2: ENHRY and SYGVKD. The CDR3 protein is CAISENRGRIYEQFF. The CDR3 coding sequence is TGTGCCATCAGTGAAAACAGGGGGCGAATCTATGAGCAGTTCTTC.

There are many counts of this clonotype. The CDR3 nucleotides read TGTGCCAGCAGTCCACAGGGGACGACCGCGGATACGCAGTATTTT. Amino acids: CASSPQGTTADTQYF. The rearrangement links TRBV12-3 or TRBV12-4 to TRBJ2-3; TRBD1 matches 7 bases. V lost 5 bases, J lost 6 bases, and 11 bases stayed unmatched. The CDR3 length is 15 residues.

In its sample, this clonotype was seen a few times. J is TRBJ1-1 and V is TRBV11-1; weak D call: TRBD1 (5 bases). This CDR3 comprises 16 residues. The ends were cut back, 3 bases at V and 1 base at J, with 15 bases in the middle. CDR1 SGHAT and CDR2 FQDESV come from the germline V gene (reference sequence). The DNA for the CDR3 is TGTGCCAGCAGCTTTTGGGGCCTAGACAAGAACACTGAAGCTTTCTTT. Protein: CASSFWGLDKNTEAFF.

This clonotype was counted only a few times. CDR3 in amino acids: CASSFTDRVNSPLHF. The CDR3 bases are TGTGCCAGCAGTTTCACGGACAGGGTAAATTCACCCCTCCACTTT. J is TRBJ1-6 and V is TRBV28, with 8 bases lining up with TRBD1. CDR3 length equals 15 residues. Per germline, CDR1 MDHEN and CDR2 SYDVKM. J gave up 7 bases and V 3 bases, and 5 bases lay outside the gene matches.

This clonotype was seen a handful of times. The gene calls are TRBV9 and TRBJ2-7; D is ambiguous. CDR1 and CDR2 (germline): SGDLS, YYNGEE. The CDR3 loop spans 15 amino acids. V was trimmed by 3 bases and J by 1 base, leaving 14 bases between them. Here the CDR3 DNA reads TGTGCCAGCAGCGCCGAATCCGGGTTATCCTACGAGCAGTACTTC. This translates into CASSAESGLSYEQYF.

Only a few counts were recorded for this clonotype. V usage is TRBV20-1 and J usage is TRBJ1-2; no clear D. The V gene's germline CDR1 is DFQATT and CDR2 SNEGSKA (reference sequence). Between the trimmed V and J ends, which lost 7 bases and 8 bases, there was a span of 17 bases. CDR3 length: 12 residues. The CDR3 spells CSVPTNTKGYTF. Written as DNA, the CDR3 is TGCAGTGTCCCGACTAACACAAAGGGCTACACCTTC.

This clonotype occurred a few times. The gene calls are TRBV12-5 and TRBJ2-7; 12 bases are shared with TRBD1. Germline V gene data show CDR1 as LGHNT and CDR2 as FRNRAP. Trimming took 3 bases from V and 5 from J; bases not matched to a gene: 14. CDR3 length: 18 residues. The CDR3 DNA reads TGTGCTAGTGGTTTTTGTGGTCCAACCGGGACAGGGGGCAACGAGCAGTACGTC. It codes for CASGFCGPTGTGGNEQYV.

The chain links TRBV4-2 to TRBJ2-7; 9 positions agree with TRBD1. Germline values: CDR1 LGHNA, CDR2 YNFKEQ. This CDR3 contains 20 residues. With 4 bases clipped from V and 7 bases from J, the junction kept 26 bases outside the gene matches. CDR3 in DNA: TGTGCCAGCAGCCCACTCCGGGACAGGGTTCATCTCTGCCCGCGAGTGGAGCAGTACGTC. Its translation is CASSPLRDRVHLCPRVEQYV.

The rearrangement links TRBV7-2 to TRBJ1-2; weak D call: TRBD1 (5 bases). In germline, CDR1 is SGHTA, CDR2 FQGNSA. V dropped 2 bases and J dropped 8 bases, with 9 bases sitting between them. The CDR3 has 12 amino acids. CDR3 nucleotide sequence: TGTGCCAGCAGCTTACGAGGGGAGGGCTACACCTTC. It codes for CASSLRGEGYTF.

V gene TRBV9 combines with J gene TRBJ2-3; 12 bases agree with TRBD2. CDR3 length: 17 residues. Germline CDR1 SGDLS, CDR2 YYNGEE. After removal of 0 bases from V and 4 bases from J, the junction contained 6 bases not matched to a gene. Written as DNA, the CDR3 is TGTGCCAGCAGCGTAGACCCTAGCGGGGGGGCGTCAGATACGCAGTATTTT. Its protein product is CASSVDPSGGASDTQYF.

The V gene is TRBV20-1, the J gene TRBJ2-7; D gene unclear. In germline, CDR1 is DFQATT, CDR2 SNEGSKA (reference sequence). V lost 4 bases and J lost 3, with 13 bases in between. This CDR3 has 13 amino acids. CDR3 region: CSAIRLKNYEQYF. Here the CDR3 DNA reads TGCAGTGCTATTAGGCTGAAAAACTACGAGCAGTACTTC.

V and J are TRBV2 and TRBJ2-1, with a possible D match to TRBD1 (5 bases). CDR1 is SNHLY, CDR2 FYNNEI, per germline. Trimming took 6 bases from V and 9 from J, leaving 12 bases between them. This CDR3 has 12 residues. Written as DNA, the CDR3 is TGTGCCAGCAGAAGCCAGGGTATTGAGCAGTTCTTC. It yields the protein CASRSQGIEQFF.

This clonotype turned up a few times. The rearrangement joins TRBV12-3 or TRBV12-4 to TRBJ1-6; the match to TRBD1 covers 9 bases. This CDR3 is 13 amino acids long. V lost 10 bases and J lost 6; bases outside the gene matches: 4. The CDR3 region has the DNA TGTGCCACCTCGACAGGGGGTAATTCACCCCTCCACTTT. It is translated as CATSTGGNSPLHF.

The CDR3 here is CASSHMTGLNSPLHF. CDR3 bases: TGTGCCAGCAGCCACATGACAGGTCTTAATTCACCCCTCCACTTT. The chain joins TRBV14 to TRBJ1-6, with a weak D call TRBD1 (6 bases). Trimming removed 3 bases from V and 6 bases from J, with 12 bases in between. This CDR3 has 15 residues. Looked up from germline, CDR1 is SGHDN and CDR2 is FVKESK.

CDR3 in amino acids: CSVVGSPNEQFF. Written as DNA, the CDR3 is TGCAGCGTTGTGGGCAGCCCAAATGAGCAGTTCTTC. V is TRBV29-1 and J is TRBJ2-1, with unresolved D. The CDR3 has 12 amino acids. Trimming pared 4 bases from V and 7 bases from J, leaving 11 bases between. Germline V gives CDR1 SQVTM, CDR2 ANQGSEA.

This clonotype was seen a handful of times. A much larger clone differs from this one at a single base, so this may be a read error. CDR3 in DNA: TGTGCCAGCAGCTTAGAGTTCCGGCCTAGCCAGCCCCAGCATTTT. This translates into CASSLEFRPSQPQHF. The rearrangement links TRBV7-6 to TRBJ1-5, with D unclear. The germline CDR1 and CDR2 sequences are SGHVS and FNYEAQ. The length of the CDR3 is 15 residues. V shed 1 base and J shed 7 bases, with 14 bases lying between them.

This chain connects TRBV7-6 to TRBJ1-6; a possible D gene is TRBD1 (5 bases). V shed 0 bases and J shed 3 bases, with 9 bases lying between them. The CDR3 is made up of 16 amino acids. In germline, CDR1 is SGHVS, CDR2 FNYEAQ. The CDR3 nucleotides are TGTGCCAGCAGCTTAGCCGGGACGGACTATAATTCACCCCTCCACTTT. Protein sequence: CASSLAGTDYNSPLHF.

The chain employs TRBV5-5 and TRBJ1-1; D gene ambiguous. This CDR3 spans 15 amino acids. Germline CDR1 reads SGHKS; CDR2 reads YYEKEE (reference sequence). V lost 5 bases and J 0 bases, leaving 14 bases between the germline ends. In DNA, the CDR3 is TGTGCCAGCAGACATGGGCAGACGTTGAACACTGAAGCTTTCTTT. Its protein product is CASRHGQTLNTEAFF.

This clonotype turned up a few times. J is TRBJ2-5 and V is TRBV11-2, with TRBD2 identical over 8 bases. In germline, CDR1 is SGHAT, CDR2 FQNNGV. The CDR3 runs 15 residues. V gave up 5 bases and J gave up 5 bases; unmatched junction bases: 10. CDR3 bases: TGTGCCAGCAGCCCCCGGACTAGCTCGGGCGAGACCCAGTACTTC. It encodes CASSPRTSSGETQYF.

The chain links TRBV12-3 or TRBV12-4 to TRBJ1-5, with D possibly being TRBD1 (5 bases). Trimming removed 5 bases from V and 7 bases from J, with 15 bases in between. This CDR3 is built from 14 residues. CDR3 sequence (DNA): TGTGCCAGCAGTGCCGTCAGGGTAGAACAGCCCCAGCATTTT. It yields the protein CASSAVRVEQPQHF.

This clonotype has a handful of counts. This chain joins TRBV6-1 and TRBJ1-5; D is possibly TRBD1 (6 bases). Germline V gene data show CDR1 as MNHNS and CDR2 as SASEGT. The CDR3 totals 15 residues. Trimming shortened V by 5 bases and J by 0 bases, and 11 bases separated the two germline ends. The CDR3 here is CASSRDMGSNQPQHF. CDR3 coding DNA: TGTGCCAGCAGTAGGGACATGGGTAGCAATCAGCCCCAGCATTTT.